These 14 T cell receptor beta chains share one sample of origin, sequenced in a study of OX40 agonist ivuxolimab in advanced cancers. Method: immunoSEQ multiplex PCR; TCRdb's copy keeps in-frame clones and lacks some. The profile shows some 59,000 clones, 90% of them singletons. The material sequenced was CD4+ or CD8+ T cells sorted from blood, taken in a trial of the OX40 agonist ivuxolimab. Receptor source: an adult with an advanced solid tumor such as melanoma, head and neck, liver or kidney cancer.

For this clone: The sample has other DNA sequences that encode this CDR3 too. V usage is TRBV7-9 and J usage is TRBJ2-7, with D maybe TRBD2 (6 bases). Deletions cut 3 bases from V and 7 bases from J, with 16 bases between. This CDR3 spans 14 amino acids. Germline CDR1 SEHNR, CDR2 FQNEAQ (reference sequence). CDR3 in amino acids: CASSFQTDAGEQYF. CDR3 DNA sequence: TGTGCCAGCAGCTTTCAGACGGACGCGGGGGAGCAGTACTTC.

V is TRBV2 and J is TRBJ1-4; weak D call: TRBD1 (5 bases). This CDR3 comprises 14 residues. Per the germline V gene, CDR1 is SNHLY and CDR2 is FYNNEI. Trimming cost V 6 bases and J 7 bases, with 15 bases left between them. The CDR3 spells CASRDVGRSEKLFF. DNA of the CDR3: TGTGCCAGCAGAGACGTGGGACGTTCTGAAAAACTGTTTTTT.

The genes are TRBV19 and TRBJ2-1; weak D call: TRBD1 (6 bases). Trimming shortened V by 9 bases and J by 8 bases, and 14 bases separated the two germline ends. CDR1 and CDR2 (germline): LNHDA, SQIVND (reference sequence). The CDR3 consists of 12 residues. Here the CDR3 DNA reads TGTGCCAGCGATAACAGGGACCATGAGCAGTTCTTC. The encoded protein is CASDNRDHEQFF.

This CDR3 is CASSEGPASQPQHF. As DNA, the CDR3 is TGCGCCAGCAGCGAGGGACCGGCGTCTCAGCCCCAGCATTTT. The chain has TRBV5-1 and TRBJ1-5; weak D call: TRBD1 (5 bases). V was pared by 4 bases and J by 6 bases, with 14 bases between. The CDR3 is 14 residues long. From germline, CDR1 is SGHRS and CDR2 YFSETQ.

The gene calls are TRBV15 and TRBJ2-7; 8 bases are shared with TRBD1. Germline V gene sequence: CDR1 LNHNV, CDR2 YYDKDF (reference sequence). Germline trimming cut 0 bases from V and 5 bases from J; bases unmatched to any gene: 18. The CDR3 contains 19 residues. CDR3 in DNA: TGTGCCACCAGCAGAGATGGGCAGGGGGCCCCCTCGGTGGGAAACGAGCAGTACTTC. Translated, it gives CATSRDGQGAPSVGNEQYF.

V usage is TRBV4-1 and J usage is TRBJ2-7, with D unresolved. CDR3 length: 14 amino acids. Germline CDR1 MGHRA, CDR2 YSYEKL. V was pared by 0 bases and J by 2 bases, with 8 bases between. The CDR3 DNA follows: TGCGCCAGCAGCCAAGATCCGGTTACCTACGAGCAGTACTTC. Translating gives CASSQDPVTYEQYF.

DNA of the CDR3: TGTGCCAGCTCTAGCGGGAATTTCTACGAGCAGTACTTC. Its translation is CASSSGNFYEQYF. The chain is built from TRBV2 and TRBJ2-7; 9 bases match TRBD2. Unmatched junction bases numbered 5, after V lost 8 bases and J lost 3 bases. The CDR3 has 13 residues. Per germline, CDR1 SNHLY and CDR2 FYNNEI.

The gene calls are TRBV5-1 and TRBJ1-2; 12 bases are shared with TRBD1. CDR1 and CDR2 (germline): SGHRS, YFSETQ. The V and J ends lost 3 bases and 8 bases, in that order; junction bases with no gene match: 5. This CDR3 region has 14 residues. CDR3 sequence (DNA): TGCGCCAGCAGCTCGGGGGACAGGGGGCGAGGCTACACCTTC. This gives the protein CASSSGDRGRGYTF.

The V and J genes are TRBV7-3 and TRBJ2-2; D is possibly TRBD2 (6 bases). Trimming pared 1 base from V and 6 bases from J, leaving 15 bases between. Germline CDR1 SGHTA, CDR2 FQGTGA. The CDR3 runs 16 residues. The CDR3 nucleotides read TGTGCCAGCAGCTTAAGAGCAGGCGGGGAGTCCGGGGAGCTGTTTTTT. Translating it yields CASSLRAGGESGELFF.

The chain carries TRBV7-8 and TRBJ2-7, with D tentatively TRBD2 (6 bases). V lost 5 bases and J 0 bases, leaving 14 bases between the germline ends. Germline lookup yields CDR1 SGHVS and CDR2 FQNEAQ. The CDR3 has 15 amino acids. The CDR3 here is CASSNRDWSSYEQYF. CDR3 nucleotides: TGTGCCAGCAGCAACCGGGACTGGTCCTCCTACGAGCAGTACTTC.

The chain uses TRBV10-2 and TRBJ2-7; a possible D gene is TRBD1 (6 bases). The CDR3 runs 13 residues. V was pared by 9 bases and J by 4 bases, with 16 bases between. Germline-derived CDR1 and CDR2 are WSHSY and SAAADI. The CDR3, as DNA: TGCGCCAGTGCCGGGACACCTAATTACGAGCAGTACTTC. Its translation is CASAGTPNYEQYF.

The rearrangement links TRBV11-3 to TRBJ2-5; 8 positions agree with TRBD1. Germline-derived CDR1 and CDR2 are SGHNT and YENEEA. CDR3 length: 13 amino acids. The V and J ends lost 4 bases and 5 bases, in that order; junction bases with no gene match: 3. The chain's CDR3 is CASSSGQVETQYF. The CDR3 DNA follows: TGTGCCAGCAGCTCGGGACAGGTGGAGACCCAGTACTTC.

The rearrangement uses TRBV7-2 and TRBJ2-1, with D perhaps matching TRBD2 (5 bases). Trimming left V 4 bases short and J 0 bases short, with 13 bases between. This CDR3 comprises 16 residues. The V gene's germline CDR1 is SGHTA and CDR2 FQGNSA. The CDR3 nucleotides read TGTGCCAGCAGCTCCCCTGGGGAGAGCTCCTACAATGAGCAGTTCTTC. Its translation: CASSSPGESSYNEQFF.

The gene calls are TRBV5-1 and TRBJ1-3; no firm D call. Per the germline V gene, CDR1 is SGHRS and CDR2 is YFSETQ. V lost 4 bases and J lost 0, with 14 bases in between. This CDR3 region has 16 residues. The CDR3 loop reads CASSPTPSNSGNTIYF. The CDR3 bases are TGCGCCAGCAGCCCAACTCCAAGTAACTCTGGAAACACCATATATTTT.